This T cell receptor beta chain stems from a study of CD8 T cells in Susac syndrome. Study-wide points: The study recognized that the number of individuals in its TCR sequencing and HLA analysis was relatively small.

cDNA came from roughly 0.53 to 1 ug RNA primed by random hexamers. With immunoSEQ multiplex PCR, TCR beta CDR3 was amplified across 54 Vbeta and 13 Jbeta. TCRdb re-called the immunoSEQ multiplex PCR reads with MiXCR, one entry per CDR3 protein. This table has just over 150,000 distinct CDR3 sequences, nearly 97% appearing once. The authors sequenced TCR beta from blood CD8+ and CD4+ T cells. It was negative isolation that provided the CD8+ and CD4+ T cells, whereas TEMRA cells were enriched by FACS. Remarks on this clonotype: The antigen is not known.

This TCR was recovered from a human donor with multiple sclerosis. The sample taken for sequencing was CD8+ T cells from PBMCs.

The CDR3 spells CASSSGGGPRRPQHF. The DNA for the CDR3 is TGTGCCAGCAGCTCCGGAGGGGGGCCCCGACGGCCCCAGCATTTT. The V call is TRBV7-9, the J call TRBJ1-5; tentatively, D is TRBD1 (6 bases). Trimming cost V 4 bases and J 9 bases, with 19 bases left between them. The CDR3 is 15 amino acids. In germline, CDR1 is SEHNR, CDR2 FQNEAQ (reference sequence).